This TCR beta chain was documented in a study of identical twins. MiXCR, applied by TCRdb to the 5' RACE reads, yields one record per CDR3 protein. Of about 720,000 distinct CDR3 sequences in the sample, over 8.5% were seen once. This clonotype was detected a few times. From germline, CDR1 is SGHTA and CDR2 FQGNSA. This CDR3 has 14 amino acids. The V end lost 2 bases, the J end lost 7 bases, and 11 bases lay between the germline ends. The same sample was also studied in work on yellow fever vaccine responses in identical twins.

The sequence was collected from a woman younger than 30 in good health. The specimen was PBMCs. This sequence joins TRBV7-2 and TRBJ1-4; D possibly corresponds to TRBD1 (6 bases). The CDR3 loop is CASSLRGFGEKLFF. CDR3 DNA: TGTGCCAGCAGCTTAAGGGGGTTCGGTGAAAAACTGTTTTTT. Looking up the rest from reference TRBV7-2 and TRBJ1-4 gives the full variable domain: GAGVSQSPSNKVTEKGKDVELRCDPISGHTALYWYRQSLGQGLEFLIYFQGNSAPDKSGLPSDRFSAERTGGSVSTLTIQRTQQEDSAVYLCASSLRGFGEKLFFGSGTQLSVL.